Presented here are 27 T cell receptor beta chains from one specimen sequenced in a study of blood T cell repertoires in COVID-19 (dated by TCRdb to 2018 to 2020). Receptor libraries were prepared by the immunoSEQ multiplex PCR assay. Entries here come from immuneACCESS through TCRdb and include only in-frame sequences with V and J called. Some clones fail to appear in such tables; in the studies checked, an unresolved V gene covers under half of the shortfall, and the cause of the remainder is unknown. Across this sample there are tens of thousands of clones, with about 80% seen only once. The ten largest clones take up more than 10% of the sample. Material: peripheral blood. These receptor sequences come from a man aged 50-60 years with COVID-19, enrolled during active disease.

The rearrangement uses TRBV30 and TRBJ2-7; D gene ambiguous. Trimming stripped 0 bases from V and 0 bases from J, with 6 bases between. CDR1 and CDR2 from the germline V gene are GTSNPN and SVGIG (reference sequence). The CDR3 runs to 13 residues. CDR3 loop: CAWSVQVSYEQYF. CDR3 DNA sequence: TGTGCCTGGAGTGTTCAGGTCTCCTACGAGCAGTACTTC.

This sequence joins TRBV19 and TRBJ2-7; TRBD1 matches at 9 bases. This CDR3 is built from 14 residues. Germline CDR1 reads LNHDA; CDR2 reads SQIVND (reference sequence). V gave up 5 bases and J gave up 2 bases; unmatched junction bases: 4. The CDR3 DNA reads TGTGCCAGTAGTTCGGACAGGGGAACCTACGAGCAGTACTTC. Its translation is CASSSDRGTYEQYF. Using reference TRBV19 and TRBJ2-7 for the parts outside the CDR3, the full variable domain is DGGITQSPKYLFRKEGQNVTLSCEQNLNHDAMYWYRQDPGQGLRLIYYSQIVNDFQKGDIAEGYSVSREKKESFPLTVTSAQKNPTAFYLCASSSDRGTYEQYFGPGTRLTVT.

The rearrangement uses TRBV12-3 or TRBV12-4 and TRBJ1-5, with D hard to call. The germline V and J ends were trimmed by 1 base and 6 bases, with 7 bases remaining between them. CDR3 size: 13 residues. CDR3 sequence: CASSLGEAQPQHF. CDR3 sequence (DNA): TGTGCCAGCAGTTTAGGGGAGGCTCAGCCCCAGCATTTT.

This clone is deemed large. The chain is built from TRBV12-3 or TRBV12-4 and TRBJ2-5, with D perhaps matching TRBD2 (6 bases). V was clipped by 6 bases and J by 14 bases, with 16 bases between them. The CDR3 spans 11 residues. The CDR3 DNA reads as TGTGCCAGCAGCTCCGGGAGCGGGCTCTACTTC. Encoded protein: CASSSGSGLYF.

CDR3 bases: TGTGCCAGCAGCGTCGCTAAAGAGACCCAGTACTTC. Residues: CASSVAKETQYF. The chain couples TRBV13 to TRBJ2-5; D is unresolved. V lost 5 bases to trimming and J lost 3 bases, with 7 bases between them. This CDR3 has 12 amino acids. CDR1 and CDR2 from the germline V gene are PRHDT and FYEKMQ (reference sequence).

With regard to this clone: The same CDR3 also results from other DNA sequences found in this sample. J is TRBJ2-3 and V is TRBV7-2; D might be TRBD2 (6 bases). CDR1 is SGHTA and CDR2 is FQGNSA in the germline V gene. CDR3 length equals 13 residues. With 1 base removed from V and 6 bases from J, the gap between germline ends came to 8 bases. CDR3 in DNA: TGTGCCAGCAGCTTAGATGGGGGGGATACGCAGTATTTT. Residues: CASSLDGGDTQYF. The full variable domain, its missing parts supplied by reference TRBV7-2 and TRBJ2-3, is GAGVSQSPSNKVTEKGKDVELRCDPISGHTALYWYRQSLGQGLEFLIYFQGNSAPDKSGLPSDRFSAERTGGSVSTLTIQRTQQEDSAVYLCASSLDGGDTQYFGPGTRLTVL.

This rearrangement joins TRBV5-1 to TRBJ1-4, with no clear D. Trimming took 4 bases from V and 4 from J, leaving 11 bases between them. Per the germline V gene, CDR1 is SGHRS and CDR2 is YFSETQ. CDR3 length equals 14 residues. CDR3 residues: CASSADTGNEKLFF. CDR3 nucleotide sequence: TGCGCCAGCAGCGCCGACACTGGTAATGAAAAACTGTTTTTT.

The rearrangement links TRBV19 to TRBJ2-1; 12 positions match TRBD2. This CDR3 region has 15 residues. Looked up from germline, CDR1 is LNHDA and CDR2 is SQIVND (reference sequence). V lost 3 bases and J lost 8; bases outside the gene matches: 5. This CDR3 is CASSIPSGGAYEQFF. The CDR3, as DNA: TGTGCCAGTAGTATCCCTAGCGGGGGGGCATATGAGCAGTTCTTC.

This rearrangement joins TRBV5-5 to TRBJ1-5; 8 bases align to TRBD1. CDR1 is SGHKS and CDR2 is YYEKEE in the germline V gene (reference sequence). V lost 2 bases, J lost 0 bases, and 1 base stayed unmatched. The CDR3 consists of 15 residues. This chain's CDR3 is CASSFTGGSNQPQHF. CDR3 bases: TGTGCCAGCAGCTTTACAGGGGGTAGCAATCAGCCCCAGCATTTT.

V usage is TRBV21-1 and J usage is TRBJ2-1; no DNA check was done on the table's D call, TRBD2. TRBV21-1 is a pseudogene segment. This CDR3 region has 17 residues. This CDR3 is CASSKFWGTSVGNEQFF. The CDR3 DNA reads as TGTGCCAGCAGCAAGTTTTGGGGGACTAGCGTGGGCAATGAGCAGTTCTTC.

This clone was observed a handful of times. This chain joins TRBV7-2 and TRBJ1-3; D is perhaps TRBD1 (5 bases). The CDR3 sequence is 17 residues long. Trimming shortened V by 0 bases and J by 2 bases, and 14 bases separated the two germline ends. Germline assignment: CDR1 SGHTA and CDR2 FQGNSA. CDR3 protein: CASSLAGGNGAGNTIYF. CDR3 DNA: TGTGCCAGCAGCTTAGCGGGGGGGAACGGCGCTGGAAACACCATATATTTT.

This chain links TRBV7-9 with TRBJ1-2, with D unresolved. V was clipped by 4 bases and J by 4 bases, with 16 bases between them. CDR3 size: 15 residues. Germline CDR1 SEHNR, CDR2 FQNEAQ (reference sequence). The CDR3, as DNA: TGTGCCAGCAGCTCCTTAGAGGTCGGTGTCTATGGCTACACCTTC. Translated: CASSSLEVGVYGYTF.

In its sample, this clone was seen once. The rearrangement joins TRBV5-1 to TRBJ1-5; D might be TRBD1 (5 bases). The CDR3 is made up of 11 amino acids. Trimming took off 4 bases at V and 11 bases at J, with 10 bases between the two ends. Germline assignment: CDR1 SGHRS and CDR2 YFSETQ. CDR3 nucleotide sequence: TGCGCCAGCAGCCCGCCGGGGGCCCAGCATTTT. Translation gives CASSPPGAQHF.

The chain employs TRBV2 and TRBJ2-7; tentatively, D is TRBD1 (5 bases). Germline lookup yields CDR1 SNHLY and CDR2 FYNNEI. Trimming cost V 7 bases and J 0 bases, with 13 bases left between them. This CDR3 has 14 residues. This CDR3 reads CASTDSASSYEQYF. The CDR3 DNA follows: TGTGCCAGCACCGACAGCGCCTCCTCCTACGAGCAGTACTTC. The complete variable domain, with remaining parts taken from reference TRBV2 and TRBJ2-7, reads EPEVTQTPSHQVTQMGQEVILRCVPISNHLYFYWYRQILGQKVEFLVSFYNNEISEKSEIFDDQFSVERPDGSNFTLKIRSTKLEDSAMYFCASTDSASSYEQYFGPGTRLTVT.

The V call is TRBV5-4, the J call TRBJ2-2; D might be TRBD1 (6 bases). V was clipped by 5 bases and J by 7 bases, with 12 bases between them. The CDR3 has 13 amino acids. Germline CDR1 is SGHNT and CDR2 is YYREEE (reference sequence). CDR3 nucleotide sequence: TGTGCCAGCAGGCCTCAGGGGATCGGGGAGCTGTTTTTT. Encoded protein: CASRPQGIGELFF.

This clone was seen once. This rearrangement joins TRBV5-5 to TRBJ2-6, with TRBD1 as a possible D gene (6 bases). Germline V gene lookup returns CDR1 SGHKS and CDR2 YYEKEE (reference sequence). V lost 2 bases and J 4 bases, leaving 13 bases between the germline ends. The CDR3 sequence is 16 residues long. The CDR3 here is CASSLYPQGGANVLTF. The CDR3 DNA reads TGTGCCAGCAGCTTATATCCCCAGGGGGGGGCCAACGTCCTGACTTTC.

The chain combines TRBV2 with TRBJ1-6; no clear D gene. The germline V gene has CDR1 SNHLY and CDR2 FYNNEI. The CDR3 runs 15 residues. The V end lost 4 bases, the J end lost 7 bases, and 14 bases lay between the germline ends. In DNA form, the CDR3 reads TGTGCCAGCAGTGGGACTCCAGTTGGGAATTCACCCCTCCACTTT. Amino acid sequence: CASSGTPVGNSPLHF. Looking up the rest from reference TRBV2 and TRBJ1-6 gives the full variable domain: EPEVTQTPSHQVTQMGQEVILRCVPISNHLYFYWYRQILGQKVEFLVSFYNNEISEKSEIFDDQFSVERPDGSNFTLKIRSTKLEDSAMYFCASSGTPVGNSPLHFGNGTRLTVT.

This sequence joins TRBV27 and TRBJ2-3; 9 positions agree with TRBD2. In germline, CDR1 is MNHEY, CDR2 SMNVEV (reference sequence). The CDR3 is 16 residues long. The J segment lost 2 bases and the V segment lost 6 bases, leaving 9 bases of the junction unmatched. The CDR3 nucleotides read TGTGCCAGCAGGGGCGGACTAGCGAGACTCACAGATACGCAGTATTTT. This encodes CASRGGLARLTDTQYF.

The V gene is TRBV2, the J gene TRBJ2-7; 11 bases align to TRBD2. Germline CDR1 is SNHLY and CDR2 is FYNNEI. The CDR3 has 15 amino acids. After removal of 7 bases from V and 7 bases from J, the junction contained 12 bases not matched to a gene. The CDR3 loop is CASNPTSGGSVEQYF. CDR3 DNA sequence: TGTGCCAGCAACCCAACTAGCGGGGGTTCTGTAGAGCAGTACTTC. The whole variable domain, remainder taken from reference TRBV2 and TRBJ2-7, is EPEVTQTPSHQVTQMGQEVILRCVPISNHLYFYWYRQILGQKVEFLVSFYNNEISEKSEIFDDQFSVERPDGSNFTLKIRSTKLEDSAMYFCASNPTSGGSVEQYFGPGTRLTVT.

This rearrangement joins TRBV10-1 to TRBJ2-2, with TRBD1 identical over 8 bases. J gave up 7 bases and V 5 bases, and 9 bases lay outside the gene matches. Germline V lookup: CDR1 WNHNN, CDR2 SYGVQD (reference sequence). The CDR3 totals 15 residues. The CDR3 coding sequence is TGCGCCAGCAGTACTGACAGGGGAAGAGGCGGGGAGCTGTTTTTT. This encodes CASSTDRGRGGELFF.

This chain joins TRBV29-1 and TRBJ1-1; D gene ambiguous. CDR3 size: 13 residues. V lost 3 bases, J lost 2 bases, and 10 bases lay in between. Germline-derived CDR1 and CDR2 are SQVTM and ANQGSEA. The CDR3: CSVEARFNTEAFF. The CDR3, as DNA: TGCAGCGTTGAGGCCAGATTCAACACTGAAGCTTTCTTT.

V gene TRBV3-1 (or the pseudogene TRBV3-2) combines with J gene TRBJ2-1; possible D gene TRBD2, 5 bases. The CDR3 sequence is 16 residues long. V gave up 3 bases and J gave up 5 bases, with 17 bases separating them. Germline CDR1 is LGHDT and CDR2 is YNNKEL (reference sequence). The CDR3: CASSQEVGRVNNEQFF. CDR3 DNA sequence: TGTGCCAGCAGCCAGGAGGTCGGCCGAGTTAACAATGAGCAGTTCTTC.

This clone was counted only a few times. The chain is built from TRBV7-9 and TRBJ1-5, with a possible D match to TRBD1 (5 bases). This CDR3 is built from 14 residues. CDR1 SEHNR and CDR2 FQNEAQ come from the germline V gene (reference sequence). Trimming shortened V by 4 bases and J by 5 bases, and 12 bases separated the two germline ends. CDR3 protein: CASSSQGGDQPQHF. Here the CDR3 DNA reads TGTGCCAGCAGCTCCCAGGGTGGGGATCAGCCCCAGCATTTT.

This chain joins TRBV3-1 (or the pseudogene TRBV3-2) and TRBJ2-1; maybe TRBD1 (6 bases). Trimming cost V 4 bases and J 3 bases, with 10 bases left between them. From germline, CDR1 is LGHDT and CDR2 YNNKEL (reference sequence). This CDR3 comprises 14 residues. The CDR3 nucleotides are TGTGCCAGCAGCCCGGGACAATACTACAATGAGCAGTTCTTC. It encodes CASSPGQYYNEQFF.

CDR3 DNA sequence: TGTGCCAGCAGCTTAGGTTTAGACAGGGGTACCGGGGAGCTGTTTTTT. Its protein product is CASSLGLDRGTGELFF. This chain connects TRBV7-2 to TRBJ2-2; 8 nucleotides line up with TRBD1. From germline, CDR1 is SGHTA and CDR2 FQGNSA. The CDR3 has 16 residues. The J segment lost 5 bases and the V segment lost 1 base, leaving 6 bases of the junction unmatched.

The chain has TRBV12-3 or TRBV12-4 and TRBJ2-1; no definite D call. CDR3 length: 10 residues. The germline V and J ends were trimmed by 4 bases and 7 bases, with 2 bases remaining between them. As DNA, the CDR3 is TGTGCCAGCAGTTCAAATGAGCAGTTCTTC. Its translation is CASSSNEQFF.

This rearrangement joins TRBV7-9 to TRBJ2-3, with 7 positions matching TRBD2. CDR3 length: 15 residues. The germline gives CDR1 SEHNR, CDR2 FQNEAQ (reference sequence). Trimming removed 2 bases from V and 2 bases from J; junction bases left unmatched: 4. The CDR3 region has the DNA TGTGCCAGCAGCTTACACGGGGGGTTCACAGATACGCAGTATTTT. The encoded protein is CASSLHGGFTDTQYF.